These 22 T cell receptor beta chains originate from one sample sequenced in a study of T cells in Graves' hyperthyroidism and ophthalmopathy. TCR beta CDR3 region amplification was performed from RNA transcripts. The TCR CDR3 was amplified in a first-round RT-PCR using the HTBI primer set. One entry per CDR3 protein results from TCRdb running MiXCR on the multiplex PCR reads. The sample lists approximately 420,000 distinct CDR3 sequences; 14% to 15% were seen once. The sequenced sample consisted of blood. These receptors were taken from a woman in her twenties or thirties with Graves' hyperthyroidism.

This sequence joins TRBV27 and TRBJ2-7, with D perhaps being TRBD1 or TRBD2 (6 bases each). Trimming pared 4 bases from V and 4 bases from J, leaving 17 bases between. The CDR3 spans 15 residues. Germline CDR1 and CDR2: MNHEY and SMNVEV (reference sequence). The CDR3 DNA reads as TGTGCCAGCAGTTATGGGGGGCGTTTAGGGTACGAGCAGTACTTC. Translating gives CASSYGGRLGYEQYF.

The sample holds a few counts of this clonotype. The chain combines TRBV19 with TRBJ2-2; 8 nucleotides align to TRBD1. CDR3 length: 16 amino acids. V gave up 5 bases and J gave up 7 bases; unmatched junction bases: 12. Germline V CDR1 and CDR2: LNHDA, SQIVND (reference sequence). The CDR3 DNA is TGTGCCAGTAGTTTCTCTGGCAGGGGGCGCGACGGGGAGCTGTTTTTT. This encodes CASSFSGRGRDGELFF.

This clonotype was found many times. This chain connects TRBV28 to TRBJ2-2; tentatively, D is TRBD2 (5 bases). V was cut by 7 bases and J by 4 bases, with 10 bases left in between. This CDR3 is built from 13 residues. Germline V gene lookup returns CDR1 MDHEN and CDR2 SYDVKM. CDR3: CASKLGGTGELFF. CDR3 DNA sequence: TGTGCCAGCAAACTAGGCGGCACCGGGGAGCTGTTTTTT. Combining the CDR3 with reference TRBV28 and TRBJ2-2 gives the whole variable domain DVKVTQSSRYLVKRTGEKVFLECVQDMDHENMFWYRQDPGLGLRLIYFSYDVKMKEKGDIPEGYSVSREKKERFSLILESASTNQTSMYLCASKLGGTGELFFGEGSRLTVL.

This clonotype has a single count. CDR3 sequence: CASLLQGENIQYF. The DNA of the CDR3 is TGTGCCAGCCTCTTACAGGGAGAAAACATTCAGTACTTC. The chain has TRBV19 and TRBJ2-4; a possible D gene is TRBD1 (6 bases). The ends were cut back, 9 bases at V and 5 bases at J, with 14 bases in the middle. This CDR3 region has 13 residues. Germline-derived CDR1 and CDR2 are LNHDA and SQIVND (reference sequence).

This clonotype was detected many times. The CDR3 reads CASSADRARNSPLHF. CDR3 DNA: TGTGCCAGCAGTGCCGACAGGGCACGGAATTCACCCCTCCACTTT. The chain is built from TRBV27 and TRBJ1-6, with TRBD1 matching over 7 bases. Germline V gene lookup returns CDR1 MNHEY and CDR2 SMNVEV (reference sequence). The CDR3 covers 15 residues. J gave up 7 bases and V 5 bases, and 8 bases lay outside the gene matches.

The chain couples TRBV20-1 to TRBJ2-1, with TRBD2 matching over 8 bases. V lost 6 bases, J lost 4 bases, and 14 bases stayed unmatched. Per the germline V gene, CDR1 is DFQATT and CDR2 is SNEGSKA (reference sequence). The CDR3 loop spans 16 amino acids. CDR3 residues: CSAPRESGRAYNEQFF. The CDR3 region has the DNA TGCAGTGCCCCCCGGGAAAGCGGGAGAGCTTACAATGAGCAGTTCTTC.

This clonotype has a count of ten or more. This chain connects TRBV27 to TRBJ2-1, with D perhaps being TRBD1 or TRBD2 (5 bases each). The CDR3 has 18 amino acids. Germline values: CDR1 MNHEY, CDR2 SMNVEV (reference sequence). Trimming removed 5 bases at V and 5 bases at J, with 25 bases between. This CDR3 is CASSLRPVAGKGNNEQFF. CDR3 coding DNA: TGTGCCAGCAGTCTACGACCAGTGGCCGGGAAGGGGAACAATGAGCAGTTCTTC.

A note on this clonotype: This may be a read error, as it is one base from a much larger clone. The gene calls are TRBV18 and TRBJ1-1; D is unclear. Germline CDR1 KGHSH, CDR2 LQKENI. The length of the CDR3 is 13 residues. Trimming pared 6 bases from V and 3 bases from J, leaving 11 bases between. CDR3 sequence: CASSTDMYTEAFF. Here the CDR3 DNA reads TGTGCCAGCTCCACAGATATGTACACTGAAGCTTTCTTT.

This clonotype was counted ten times or more. This chain links TRBV7-9 with TRBJ1-2; D possibly corresponds to TRBD1 (6 bases). V was trimmed by 5 bases and J by 7 bases, leaving 14 bases between them. The CDR3 sequence is 13 residues long. CDR1 SEHNR and CDR2 FQNEAQ come from the germline V gene (reference sequence). CDR3 in DNA: TGTGCCAGCAGCCGAGGACAGACCAGTGGCTACACCTTC. Its translation: CASSRGQTSGYTF.

This clonotype was recorded many times. The chain has TRBV15 and TRBJ2-1, with D uncertain. The CDR3 loop spans 14 amino acids. Looked up from germline, CDR1 is LNHNV and CDR2 is YYDKDF (reference sequence). Trimming shortened V by 0 bases and J by 4 bases, and 7 bases separated the two germline ends. CDR3 loop: CATSRDLRYNEQFF. CDR3 sequence (DNA): TGTGCCACCAGCAGAGATTTGAGGTACAATGAGCAGTTCTTC.

In this sample, this clonotype turned up a few times. The chain has TRBV7-2 and TRBJ1-4, with D possibly matching TRBD1 (5 bases). The CDR3 runs 13 residues. With 1 base removed from V and 13 bases from J, the gap between germline ends came to 13 bases. Germline-derived CDR1 and CDR2 are SGHTA and FQGNSA. The CDR3 region is CASSLGPGGRLFF. The CDR3 DNA follows: TGTGCCAGCAGCTTAGGTCCGGGGGGAAGACTGTTTTTT.

The rearrangement uses TRBV28 and TRBJ1-3; possible D gene TRBD1, 6 bases. Deletions cut 4 bases from V and 0 bases from J, with 19 bases between. The CDR3 is made up of 18 amino acids. The germline CDR1 and CDR2 sequences are MDHEN and SYDVKM. CDR3 nucleotide sequence: TGTGCCAGCAGTTCAGAACCGGGACACAAACCCTCTGGAAACACCATATATTTT. Protein: CASSSEPGHKPSGNTIYF.

This clonotype was found a few times. The V gene is TRBV25-1, the J gene TRBJ1-6, with TRBD1 identical over 8 bases. The CDR3 has 15 residues. Germline CDR1 and CDR2: MGHDK and SYGVNS. Trimming removed 4 bases from V and 6 bases from J; junction bases left unmatched: 5. In DNA form, the CDR3 reads TGTGCCAGCAGTGCCCAGGACAGGGTTAATTCACCCCTCCACTTT. This encodes CASSAQDRVNSPLHF.

This clonotype was observed at least ten times. V is TRBV28 and J is TRBJ2-1; 9 nucleotides align to TRBD1. This CDR3 comprises 15 residues. Germline V gives CDR1 MDHEN, CDR2 SYDVKM. V shed 7 bases and J 4 bases; nucleotides not matched to a gene: 8. The CDR3 DNA sequence: TGTGCCAGCACCTACGGGACAGGGATTTACAATGAGCAGTTCTTC. It specifies CASTYGTGIYNEQFF.

Concerning this clonotype: This clone may be a read error of a much larger clone one base away. This sequence joins TRBV4-1 and TRBJ2-7; D unclear. CDR1 and CDR2 from the germline V gene are MGHRA and YSYEKL. V dropped 4 bases and J dropped 8 bases, with 15 bases sitting between them. This CDR3 comprises 13 residues. The CDR3 region has the DNA TGCGCCAGCAGCCCCTCGAGTAGGGCCAAGCAGTACTTC. Protein sequence: CASSPSSRAKQYF.

This clonotype came up many times. The V and J genes are TRBV3-1 and TRBJ2-3; the match to TRBD1 covers 8 bases. The CDR3 is made up of 14 amino acids. The junction had 4 bases not matched to a gene; V was cut back by 4 bases and J by 4 bases. From germline, CDR1 is LGHDT and CDR2 YNNKEL (reference sequence). The CDR3 DNA sequence: TGTGCCAGCAGCCTACCAGGGGGCCCAGATACGCAGTATTTT. It translates to CASSLPGGPDTQYF.

Concerning this clonotype itself: Just one base apart from a much larger clone, this may be a read error. This sequence joins TRBV28 and TRBJ2-3, with 10 bases fitting TRBD1. The CDR3 loop spans 15 amino acids. CDR1 MDHEN and CDR2 SYDVKM come from the germline V gene. CDR3 amino acids: CASSFPGQGSDTPYF. The DNA for the CDR3 is TGTGCCAGCAGTTTTCCGGGACAGGGGTCAGATACGCCGTATTTT.

This clonotype was detected many times. The chain couples TRBV18 to TRBJ2-1; possible D gene TRBD1, 6 bases. Trimming took off 5 bases at V and 1 base at J, with 6 bases between the two ends. This CDR3 is built from 13 residues. The germline V gene has CDR1 KGHSH and CDR2 LQKENI. The CDR3 DNA reads as TGTGCCAGCTCAGGACAGTCCTACAATGAGCAGTTCTTC. This sequence encodes CASSGQSYNEQFF.

This clonotype was seen at least ten times. This chain links TRBV7-9 with TRBJ2-3; D unclear. V lost 5 bases, J lost 1 base, and 16 bases lay in between. The CDR3 has 16 residues. CDR1 and CDR2 (germline): SEHNR, FQNEAQ (reference sequence). CDR3 in amino acids: CASSAYQVERTDTQYF. For the CDR3, the DNA is TGTGCCAGCAGCGCGTACCAAGTGGAGCGCACAGATACGCAGTATTTT.

Written as DNA, the CDR3 is TGTGCCAGCTCACCGGACGGACGGGGAGAGACCCAGTACTTC. Translation gives CASSPDGRGETQYF. V usage is TRBV18 and J usage is TRBJ2-5; D is possibly TRBD2 (5 bases). The V gene's germline CDR1 is KGHSH and CDR2 LQKENI. The CDR3 covers 14 residues. The V and J ends lost 3 bases and 4 bases respectively, with 12 bases between them. Complete variable domain (other parts from reference TRBV18 and TRBJ2-5): NAGVMQNPRHLVRRRGQEARLRCSPMKGHSHVYWYRQLPEEGLKFMVYLQKENIIDESGMPKERFSAEFPKEGPSILRIQQVVRGDSAAYFCASSPDGRGETQYFGPGTRLLVL.

The table lists this clonotype with many counts. The gene calls are TRBV5-5 and TRBJ2-7; 11 nucleotides align to TRBD1. Unmatched junction bases numbered 11, after V lost 4 bases and J lost 5 bases. The length of the CDR3 is 16 residues. Germline CDR1 and CDR2: SGHKS and YYEKEE (reference sequence). This CDR3 reads CASSRGMGQGVDEQYF. The CDR3 DNA follows: TGTGCCAGCAGCCGGGGGATGGGACAGGGGGTCGACGAGCAGTACTTC.

The chain uses TRBV19 and TRBJ1-1; 8 nucleotides align to TRBD1. The CDR3 consists of 15 residues. V was pared by 7 bases and J by 0 bases, with 7 bases of the junction left unmatched. Germline assignment: CDR1 LNHDA and CDR2 SQIVND (reference sequence). CDR3 nucleotide sequence: TGTGCCAGTACCCCGGGCAGGGGGCTGAACACTGAAGCTTTCTTT. This translates into CASTPGRGLNTEAFF.